Listed below are T cell receptor beta chains from one sample, sequenced in a study of blood T cells in healthy people across ages. TCRdb re-called the 5' RACE reads through MiXCR, storing one row per CDR3 protein. Among approximately 690,000 distinct CDR3 sequences listed, around 54% were seen once. Sequenced input: blood. The receptors were gathered from a man in his sixties in good health. The CDR3 runs from the conserved cysteine through the conserved F or W. D genes are given only for firm matches. Some rows have no size entry. The others give once, few or many, or a class for an expanded clone.

V gene: TRBV15
J gene: TRBJ2-3
clone size: .
D gene: TRBD2
CDR3 protein: CATSRGFGGGRRDTQYF
CDR3 DNA: TGTGCCACCAGCAGAGGTTTCGGGGGGGGCCGGAGAGATACGCAGTATTTT

V gene: TRBV20-1
J gene: TRBJ1-6
clone size: .
D gene: TRBD1
CDR3 protein: CSASWDRGSPLHF
CDR3 DNA: TGCAGTGCTAGTTGGGACAGGGGGTCACCCCTCCACTTT

V gene: TRBV4-2
J gene: TRBJ2-3
clone size: .
D gene: .
CDR3 protein: CASSSNPELTTQYF
CDR3 DNA: TGTGCCAGCAGCTCAAATCCTGAACTAACAACGCAGTATTTT

V gene: TRBV7-2
J gene: TRBJ1-6
clone size: .
D gene: TRBD1
CDR3 protein: CASSLGDRGQSPLHF
CDR3 DNA: TGTGCCAGCAGCTTAGGGGACAGGGGGCAATCACCCCTCCACTTT

V gene: TRBV12-3/TRBV12-4
J gene: TRBJ2-1
clone size: .
D gene: .
CDR3 protein: CASSPGRGREQFF
CDR3 DNA: TGTGCCAGCAGTCCTGGAAGGGGAAGAGAGCAGTTCTTC

V gene: TRBV7-2
J gene: TRBJ2-1
clone size: .
D gene: TRBD2
CDR3 protein: CASSSTGLAGEQFF
CDR3 DNA: TGTGCCAGCAGCTCCACGGGACTAGCGGGGGAGCAGTTCTTC

V gene: TRBV6-6
J gene: TRBJ1-2
clone size: .
D gene: TRBD1
CDR3 protein: CATEGANGYTF
CDR3 DNA: TGTGCTACCGAGGGGGCCAATGGCTACACCTTC

V gene: TRBV7-8
J gene: TRBJ2-7
clone size: .
D gene: TRBD2
CDR3 protein: CASRAPSGGGYEQYF
CDR3 DNA: TGTGCCAGCAGGGCTCCTAGCGGGGGGGGGTACGAGCAGTACTTC

V gene: TRBV11-2
J gene: TRBJ2-3
clone size: .
D gene: TRBD2
CDR3 protein: CASSLDRLAGRDTQYF
CDR3 DNA: TGTGCCAGCAGCTTAGATCGCCTAGCGGGGAGGGATACGCAGTATTTT

V gene: TRBV5-1
J gene: TRBJ2-1
clone size: .
D gene: TRBD2
CDR3 protein: CASQGTVTSGGVENEQFF
CDR3 DNA: TGCGCCAGCCAAGGCACAGTAACTAGCGGGGGAGTGGAGAATGAGCAGTTCTTC

V gene: TRBV12-3/TRBV12-4
J gene: TRBJ2-7
clone size: few
D gene: .
CDR3 protein: CASSLGPASSYEQYF
CDR3 DNA: TGTGCCAGCAGTCTCGGGCCCGCGAGTTCCTACGAGCAGTACTTC

V gene: TRBV6-1
J gene: TRBJ2-5
clone size: .
D gene: .
CDR3 protein: CASSEQGDVYNEQYF
CDR3 DNA: TGTGCCAGCAGTGAGCAGGGCGACGTCTACAATGAGCAGTACTTC

V gene: TRBV29-1
J gene: TRBJ2-6
clone size: few
D gene: TRBD1
CDR3 protein: CSAGDRGSGANVLTF
CDR3 DNA: TGCAGCGCCGGGGACAGGGGCTCTGGGGCCAACGTCCTGACTTTC

V gene: TRBV10-3
J gene: TRBJ2-1
clone size: .
D gene: TRBD2
CDR3 protein: CARGLAGIGEQFF
CDR3 DNA: TGTGCCAGGGGACTAGCGGGGATCGGTGAGCAGTTCTTC

V gene: TRBV3-1
J gene: TRBJ2-7
clone size: few
D gene: TRBD1
CDR3 protein: CASSEYGQGDYEQYF
CDR3 DNA: TGTGCCAGCAGCGAATACGGACAGGGGGACTACGAGCAGTACTTC

V gene: TRBV6-5
J gene: TRBJ1-1
clone size: many
D gene: .
CDR3 protein: CASSYSFEVQVGLEAFF
CDR3 DNA: TGTGCCAGCAGTTACTCGTTTGAAGTGCAGGTGGGGCTTGAAGCTTTCTTT

V gene: TRBV7-2
J gene: TRBJ2-1
clone size: .
D gene: TRBD2
CDR3 protein: CASSKTSGGAREQFF
CDR3 DNA: TGTGCCAGCAGCAAGACTAGCGGGGGGGCCCGTGAGCAGTTCTTC

V gene: TRBV29-1
J gene: TRBJ1-2
clone size: few
D gene: .
CDR3 protein: CSVEGQGYGYTF
CDR3 DNA: TGCAGCGTTGAGGGGCAGGGCTATGGCTACACCTTC

V gene: TRBV6-1
J gene: TRBJ2-1
clone size: few
D gene: TRBD2
CDR3 protein: CASSESPVVAGAYLEQFF
CDR3 DNA: TGTGCCAGCAGTGAATCCCCGGTGGTAGCGGGGGCCTACCTTGAGCAGTTCTTC

V gene: TRBV4-2
J gene: TRBJ2-2
clone size: few
D gene: .
CDR3 protein: CASSQDNRAEVVFF
CDR3 DNA: TGTGCCAGCAGCCAAGATAATAGGGCGGAGGTGGTGTTTTTT

V gene: TRBV6-6
J gene: TRBJ1-1
clone size: .
D gene: .
CDR3 protein: CASRDVAEAFF
CDR3 DNA: TGTGCCAGCAGGGATGTCGCTGAAGCTTTCTTT

V gene: TRBV29-1
J gene: TRBJ1-2
clone size: .
D gene: .
CDR3 protein: CSAGDAQGYGYTF
CDR3 DNA: TGCAGCGCCGGGGACGCGCAGGGGTATGGCTACACCTTC

V gene: TRBV28
J gene: TRBJ2-7
clone size: .
D gene: TRBD2
CDR3 protein: CASRPGLATSYEQYF
CDR3 DNA: TGTGCCAGCAGGCCGGGACTAGCGACCTCCTACGAGCAGTACTTC

V gene: TRBV3-1
J gene: TRBJ2-6
clone size: .
D gene: .
CDR3 protein: CASTPSSSGANVLTF
CDR3 DNA: TGTGCCAGCACCCCCTCGAGCTCTGGGGCCAACGTCCTGACTTTC

V gene: TRBV2
J gene: TRBJ2-3
clone size: .
D gene: TRBD2
CDR3 protein: CASSEARRGVDTQYF
CDR3 DNA: TGTGCCAGCAGTGAAGCGAGGCGGGGGGTAGATACGCAGTATTTT

V gene: TRBV24-1
J gene: TRBJ1-4
clone size: .
D gene: .
CDR3 protein: CATSGQGDVEKLFF
CDR3 DNA: TGTGCCACCAGTGGTCAGGGCGACGTTGAAAAACTGTTTTTT

V gene: TRBV6-1
J gene: TRBJ2-5
clone size: .
D gene: TRBD1
CDR3 protein: CASSEVRGQGQETQYF
CDR3 DNA: TGTGCCAGCAGTGAAGTAAGGGGACAGGGCCAAGAGACCCAGTACTTC

V gene: TRBV20-1
J gene: TRBJ2-6
clone size: .
D gene: .
CDR3 protein: CSARAAGANVLTF
CDR3 DNA: TGCAGTGCTAGAGCGGCTGGGGCCAACGTCCTGACTTTC

V gene: TRBV4-1
J gene: TRBJ2-7
clone size: .
D gene: .
CDR3 protein: CASSQDGQGHYEQYF
CDR3 DNA: TGCGCCAGCAGCCAAGATGGGCAGGGACACTACGAGCAGTACTTC

V gene: TRBV7-2
J gene: TRBJ1-1
clone size: few
D gene: .
CDR3 protein: CASSLVRRDTEAFF
CDR3 DNA: TGTGCCAGCAGCTTAGTTCGCAGAGACACTGAAGCTTTCTTT

V gene: TRBV7-9
J gene: TRBJ2-5
clone size: .
D gene: .
CDR3 protein: CASEGSGQETQYF
CDR3 DNA: TGTGCCAGCGAGGGGTCGGGCCAAGAGACCCAGTACTTC

V gene: TRBV5-1
J gene: TRBJ1-2
clone size: .
D gene: TRBD1
CDR3 protein: CASSSDRAGYGYTF
CDR3 DNA: TGCGCCAGCAGCTCTGACAGGGCCGGCTATGGCTACACCTTC

V gene: TRBV7-6
J gene: TRBJ2-3
clone size: .
D gene: .
CDR3 protein: CASSLMAATADTQYF
CDR3 DNA: TGTGCCAGCAGCTTAATGGCGGCGACGGCAGATACGCAGTATTTT

V gene: TRBV12-3/TRBV12-4
J gene: TRBJ1-2
clone size: .
D gene: TRBD1
CDR3 protein: CASSRMGQNNYGYTF
CDR3 DNA: TGTGCCAGCAGTCGAATGGGACAGAATAACTATGGCTACACCTTC

V gene: TRBV29-1
J gene: TRBJ2-5
clone size: .
D gene: .
CDR3 protein: CSVDRDQQETQYF
CDR3 DNA: TGCAGCGTGGACCGGGACCAACAAGAGACCCAGTACTTC

V gene: TRBV11-2
J gene: TRBJ2-5
clone size: .
D gene: .
CDR3 protein: CASSLDCQETQYF
CDR3 DNA: TGTGCCAGCAGCTTAGATTGTCAAGAGACCCAGTACTTC

V gene: TRBV4-2
J gene: TRBJ2-3
clone size: .
D gene: .
CDR3 protein: CASSPRGDGTDTQYF
CDR3 DNA: TGTGCCAGCAGCCCTCGCGGGGACGGAACAGATACGCAGTATTTT

V gene: TRBV11-2
J gene: TRBJ2-5
clone size: .
D gene: TRBD2
CDR3 protein: CASSLGVSGDPRETQYF
CDR3 DNA: TGTGCCAGCAGCTTGGGGGTTAGCGGGGACCCCAGGGAGACCCAGTACTTC

V gene: TRBV2
J gene: TRBJ2-7
clone size: .
D gene: .
CDR3 protein: CASNGQFPPYEQYF
CDR3 DNA: TGTGCCAGCAACGGACAGTTCCCTCCCTACGAGCAGTACTTC

V gene: TRBV7-2
J gene: TRBJ2-7
clone size: .
D gene: TRBD1
CDR3 protein: CASSLDWDRHYEQYF
CDR3 DNA: TGTGCCAGCAGCTTAGATTGGGACAGGCACTACGAGCAGTACTTC

V gene: TRBV5-1
J gene: TRBJ1-6
clone size: .
D gene: TRBD1
CDR3 protein: CASSRSTGARDNSPLHF
CDR3 DNA: TGCGCCAGCAGCCGCTCCACAGGGGCGCGAGATAATTCACCCCTCCACTTT

V gene: TRBV12-3/TRBV12-4
J gene: TRBJ2-7
clone size: .
D gene: TRBD1
CDR3 protein: CASSFDPGGLEQYF
CDR3 DNA: TGTGCCAGCAGTTTTGATCCAGGGGGCCTCGAGCAGTACTTC